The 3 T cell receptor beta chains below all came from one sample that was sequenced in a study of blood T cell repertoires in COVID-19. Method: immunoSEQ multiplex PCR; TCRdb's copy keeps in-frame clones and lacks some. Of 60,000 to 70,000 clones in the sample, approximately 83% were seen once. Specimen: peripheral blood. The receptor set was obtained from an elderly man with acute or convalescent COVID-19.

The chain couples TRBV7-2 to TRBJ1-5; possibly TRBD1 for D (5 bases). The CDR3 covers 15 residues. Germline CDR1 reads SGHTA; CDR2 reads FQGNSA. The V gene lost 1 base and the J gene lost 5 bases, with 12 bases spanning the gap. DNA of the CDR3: TGTGCCAGCAGCTTAGTGTGGGGCGGGGATCAGCCCCAGCATTTT. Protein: CASSLVWGGDQPQHF.

The CDR3 DNA reads TGTGCCAGCAGCGACGGGACTAGCGGGAGAAGGACCGGGGAGCTGTTTTTT. Protein sequence: CASSDGTSGRRTGELFF. The chain employs TRBV13 and TRBJ2-2; 14 nucleotides line up with TRBD2. Unmatched junction bases numbered 7, after V lost 5 bases and J lost 5 bases. The CDR3 spans 17 residues. Germline V CDR1 and CDR2: PRHDT, FYEKMQ (reference sequence).

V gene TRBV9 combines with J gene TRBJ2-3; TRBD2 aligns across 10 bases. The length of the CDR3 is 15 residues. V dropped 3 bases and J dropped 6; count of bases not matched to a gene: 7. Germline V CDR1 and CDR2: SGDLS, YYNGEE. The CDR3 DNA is TGTGCCAGCAGCGCAGCGGGAGGGCCGGGGGATACGCAGTATTTT. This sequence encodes CASSAAGGPGDTQYF. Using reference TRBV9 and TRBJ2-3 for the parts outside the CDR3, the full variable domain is DSGVTQTPKHLITATGQRVTLRCSPRSGDLSVYWYQQSLDQGLQFLIQYYNGEERAKGNILERFSAQQFPDLHSELNLSSLELGDSALYFCASSAAGGPGDTQYFGPGTRLTVL.